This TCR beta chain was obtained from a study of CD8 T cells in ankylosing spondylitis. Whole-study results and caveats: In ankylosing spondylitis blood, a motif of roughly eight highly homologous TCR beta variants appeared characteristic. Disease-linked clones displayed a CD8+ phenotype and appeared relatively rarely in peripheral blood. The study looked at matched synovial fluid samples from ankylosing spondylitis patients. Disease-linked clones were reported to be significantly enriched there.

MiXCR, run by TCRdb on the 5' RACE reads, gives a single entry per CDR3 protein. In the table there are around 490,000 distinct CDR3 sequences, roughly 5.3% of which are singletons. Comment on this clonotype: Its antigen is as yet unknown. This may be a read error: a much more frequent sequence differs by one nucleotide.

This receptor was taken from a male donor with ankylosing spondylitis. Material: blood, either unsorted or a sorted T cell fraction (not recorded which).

Here the CDR3 DNA reads TGCAGCATAACCCCCCGGGACAGGAACACTGAAGCTTTCTTT. Residues: CSITPRDRNTEAFF. The rearrangement uses TRBV29-1 and TRBJ1-1; TRBD1 aligns across 7 bases. V trimming: 8 bases; J trimming: 1 base; junction bases outside the gene matches: 10. The CDR3 totals 14 residues. Germline lookup yields CDR1 SQVTM and CDR2 ANQGSEA. The variable domain in full, completed from reference TRBV29-1 and TRBJ1-1, reads SAVISQKPSRDICQRGTSLTIQCQVDSQVTMMFWYRQQPGQSLTLIATANQGSEATYESGFVIDKFPISRPNLTFSTLTVSNMSPEDSSIYLCSITPRDRNTEAFFGQGTRLTVV.